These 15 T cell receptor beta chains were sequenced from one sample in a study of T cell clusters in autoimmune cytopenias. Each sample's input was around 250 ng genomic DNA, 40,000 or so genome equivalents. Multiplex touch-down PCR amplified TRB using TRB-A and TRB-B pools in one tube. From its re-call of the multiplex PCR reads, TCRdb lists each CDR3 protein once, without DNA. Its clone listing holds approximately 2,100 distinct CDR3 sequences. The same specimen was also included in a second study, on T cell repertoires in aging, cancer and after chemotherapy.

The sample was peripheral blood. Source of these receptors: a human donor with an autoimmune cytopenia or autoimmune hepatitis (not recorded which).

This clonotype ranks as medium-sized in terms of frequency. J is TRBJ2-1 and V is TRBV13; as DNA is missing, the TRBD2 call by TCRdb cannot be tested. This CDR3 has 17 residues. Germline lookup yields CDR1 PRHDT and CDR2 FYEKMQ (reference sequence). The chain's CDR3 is CASSLYTTSGSRNEQFF.

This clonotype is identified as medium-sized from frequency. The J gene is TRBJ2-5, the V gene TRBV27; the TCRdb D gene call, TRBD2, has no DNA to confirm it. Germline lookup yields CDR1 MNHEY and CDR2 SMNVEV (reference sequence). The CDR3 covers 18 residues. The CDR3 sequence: CASSLSASGRLPGETQYF.

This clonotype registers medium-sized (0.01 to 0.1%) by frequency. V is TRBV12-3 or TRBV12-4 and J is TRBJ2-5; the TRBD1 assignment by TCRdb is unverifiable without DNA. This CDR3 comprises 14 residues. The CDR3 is CASSQDRAQETQYF.

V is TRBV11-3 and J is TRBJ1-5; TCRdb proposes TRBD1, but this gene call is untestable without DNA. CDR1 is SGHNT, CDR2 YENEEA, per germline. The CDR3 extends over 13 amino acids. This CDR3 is CASSGAGNQPQHF.

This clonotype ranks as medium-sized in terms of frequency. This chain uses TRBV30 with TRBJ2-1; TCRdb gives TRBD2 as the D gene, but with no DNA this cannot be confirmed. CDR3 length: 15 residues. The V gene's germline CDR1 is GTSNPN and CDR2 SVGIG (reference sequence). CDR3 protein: CAWSPGIAGVYEQFF. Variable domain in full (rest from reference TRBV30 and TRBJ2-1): SQTIHQWPATLVQPVGSPLSLECTVEGTSNPNLYWYRQAAGRGLQLLFYSVGIGQISSEVPQNLSASRPQDRQFILSSKKLLLSDSGFYLCAWSPGIAGVYEQFFGPGTRLTVL.

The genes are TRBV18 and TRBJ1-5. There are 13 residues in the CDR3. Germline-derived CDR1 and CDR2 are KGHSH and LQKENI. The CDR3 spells CASSPDSNQPQHF.

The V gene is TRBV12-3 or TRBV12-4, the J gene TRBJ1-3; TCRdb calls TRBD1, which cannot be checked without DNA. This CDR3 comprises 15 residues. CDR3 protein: CASSLGANSGNTIYF.

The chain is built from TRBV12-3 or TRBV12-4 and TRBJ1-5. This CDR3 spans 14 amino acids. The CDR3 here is CASSFSYSNQPQHF.

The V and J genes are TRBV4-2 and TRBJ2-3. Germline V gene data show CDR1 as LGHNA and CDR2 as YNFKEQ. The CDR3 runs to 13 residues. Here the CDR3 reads CASSYSRTDTQYF.

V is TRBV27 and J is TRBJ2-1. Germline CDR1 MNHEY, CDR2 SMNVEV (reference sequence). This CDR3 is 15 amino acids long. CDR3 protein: CASSLSAQVGNEQFF.

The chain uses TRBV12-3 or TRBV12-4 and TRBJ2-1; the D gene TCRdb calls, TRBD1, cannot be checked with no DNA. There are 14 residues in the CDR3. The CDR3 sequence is CASSSSPGGGEQFF.

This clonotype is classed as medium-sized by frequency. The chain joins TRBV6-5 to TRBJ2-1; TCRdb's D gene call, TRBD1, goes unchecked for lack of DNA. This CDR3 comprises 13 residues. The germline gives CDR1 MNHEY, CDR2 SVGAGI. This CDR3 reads CASVPRGNNEQFF.

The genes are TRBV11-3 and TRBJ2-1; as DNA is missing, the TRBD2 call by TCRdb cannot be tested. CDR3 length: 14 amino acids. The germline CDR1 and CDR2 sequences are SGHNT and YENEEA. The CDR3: CASSSGRPGNEQFF.

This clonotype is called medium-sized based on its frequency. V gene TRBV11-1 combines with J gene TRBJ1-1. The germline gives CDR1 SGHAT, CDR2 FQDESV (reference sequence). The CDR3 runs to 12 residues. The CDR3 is CASSLAQGVAFF.

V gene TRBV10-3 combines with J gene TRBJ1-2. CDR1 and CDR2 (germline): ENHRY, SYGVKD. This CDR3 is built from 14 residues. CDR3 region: CAISPGRASYGYTF.